This TCR beta chain originates from a study of blood T cell repertoires in COVID-19. Whole-study context: Recovered status applied to Cohort 3 donors who had two consecutive negative PCRs. It also applied to those with clearance or with symptom resolution. The origin of the acute and convalescent COVID-19 samples was the United States, Italy and Spain. Sources were T cells, B-cell-depleted T cells, or PBMCs; the material itself was cDNA or gDNA.

Assay: immunoSEQ multiplex PCR; the TCRdb copy retains only in-frame clones and omits some. This repertoire shows fewer than 250,000 clones, roughly 87% found once; its top ten account for approximately 7.2%. Donors were grouped by their self-reported clinical history. The CDR3 spans 14 residues. V lost 4 bases to trimming and J lost 5 bases, with 12 bases between them. The V gene's germline CDR1 is SGDLS and CDR2 YYNGEE. The sequence came from a man aged 25 to 40 in a cohort exposed to, infected with or recovered from COVID-19 (not recorded which). This sequence joins TRBV9 and TRBJ2-2; TRBD1 is a possible D gene (7 bases). The sample was PBMCs or T cells enriched from blood (not recorded which). The DNA of the CDR3 is TGTGCCAGCAGCCCAGGGGGGAGAACCGGGGAGCTGTTTTTT. Translated, it gives CASSPGGRTGELFF.